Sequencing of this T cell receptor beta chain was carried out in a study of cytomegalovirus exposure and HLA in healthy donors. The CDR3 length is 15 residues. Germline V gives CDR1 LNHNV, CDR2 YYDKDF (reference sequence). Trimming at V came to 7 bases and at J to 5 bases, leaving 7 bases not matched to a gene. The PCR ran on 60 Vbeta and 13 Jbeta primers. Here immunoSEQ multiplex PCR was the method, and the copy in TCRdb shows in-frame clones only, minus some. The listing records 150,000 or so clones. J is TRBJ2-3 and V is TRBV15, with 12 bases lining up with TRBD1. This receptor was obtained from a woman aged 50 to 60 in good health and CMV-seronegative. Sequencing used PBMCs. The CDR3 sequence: CATTRDRGLQDTQYF. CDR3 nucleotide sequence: TGTGCCACCACCCGGGACAGGGGGCTTCAAGATACGCAGTATTTT.